This T cell receptor (beta chain) was sequenced during a study of shared clonotypes between healthy human individuals. Background on the study: Each donor had three CD4 naive, three CD4 memory, two CD8 naive and one CD8 memory plate.

Study findings and constraints: When compared with the clonotypes that were shared by all four sorted-subset donors, the non-shared clonotypes turned out to have lower generation probabilities.

CD4+ cells yielded CD45RA+ naive and CD45RA-negative memory subsets. Details on this clone: Its antigen is as yet unknown.

V gave up 3 bases and J gave up 5 bases; unmatched junction bases: 16. Germline CDR1 and CDR2: LNHDA and SQIVND (reference sequence). The CDR3 has 21 amino acids. Measured with immunoSEQ multiplex PCR; TCRdb has only the in-frame clones, and not every one. The sample lists 2.5 million or so clones, roughly nine tenths seen once, with over 0.12% in the top ten. The rearrangement uses TRBV19 and TRBJ2-2, with 15 positions matching TRBD2. The origin of this receptor is a man aged 18 to 29 in good health. Sequenced material: naive CD4+ T cells sorted from blood. Subset of the sample: CD45RA+ positively selected. CDR3 protein: CASSMTGGLAGGAAITGELFF. CDR3 bases: TGTGCCAGTAGTATGACAGGGGGACTAGCGGGAGGTGCCGCGATTACCGGGGAGCTGTTTTTT.